This T cell receptor (beta chain) was retrieved from a study of T cell responses to AZD1222 COVID-19 vaccine. Study-wide context: Some second doses came at about 4 weeks and others at about 12 weeks; these were pooled. Study-wide findings and caveats: Unmutated variant regions reportedly attract nearly half of all spike-specific TCRs. Spike-wide coverage was observed for vaccine-associated CD4 TCRs, with dominant responses at 160-218 and 743-854.

This clone was counted only a few times. What it recognizes is unknown. Profiling relied on immunoSEQ multiplex PCR, and the TCRdb table lists in-frame clones only, not all of them. The repertoire includes some 150,000 clones, approximately 88% of them detected once, and under 3.5% sits in the top ten. With V trimmed by 1 base and J by 0 bases, 6 bases remained unmatched. CDR3 length equals 16 residues. The germline V gene has CDR1 SSHAT and CDR2 FNYEAQ (reference sequence). Source: peripheral blood, taken on day 0 of AZD1222 vaccination. The gene calls are TRBV7-7 and TRBJ2-7; 7 bases agree with TRBD2. This clonotype was obtained from an adult in good health. The CDR3 DNA follows: TGTGCCAGCAGCTTAGTCTATGGCGGGAGCTCCTACGAGCAGTACTTC. This encodes CASSLVYGGSSYEQYF.